This paragraph covers one T cell receptor (beta chain) sequence. TCRdb keeps only in-frame clones here, not all; method: immunoSEQ multiplex PCR. The data contain some 380,000 clones, approximately 89% of them singletons. Per the germline V gene, CDR1 is SNHLY and CDR2 is FYNNEI. V gave up 7 bases and J gave up 3 bases; unmatched junction bases: 9. The CDR3 extends over 15 amino acids. The sample is drawn from a study of blood T cell repertoires in COVID-19. Study background: Donors in the United States, Italy and Spain gave samples during acute or convalescent COVID-19. T cells, B-cell-depleted T cells, or PBMCs supplied cDNA or gDNA.

Which cohort a participant joined came from the clinical history participants gave. What the recovered Cohort 3 donors had was two negative PCRs, clearance, or symptom resolution. This receptor was identified in a man aged 30-40 years who had recovered from COVID-19. This chain links TRBV2 with TRBJ2-1, with TRBD1 matching 7 bases. The material sequenced was PBMCs or T cells enriched from blood (not recorded which). The CDR3: CASIPPRQGYNEQFF. The DNA of the CDR3 is TGTGCCAGCATTCCCCCCAGACAGGGCTACAATGAGCAGTTCTTC.